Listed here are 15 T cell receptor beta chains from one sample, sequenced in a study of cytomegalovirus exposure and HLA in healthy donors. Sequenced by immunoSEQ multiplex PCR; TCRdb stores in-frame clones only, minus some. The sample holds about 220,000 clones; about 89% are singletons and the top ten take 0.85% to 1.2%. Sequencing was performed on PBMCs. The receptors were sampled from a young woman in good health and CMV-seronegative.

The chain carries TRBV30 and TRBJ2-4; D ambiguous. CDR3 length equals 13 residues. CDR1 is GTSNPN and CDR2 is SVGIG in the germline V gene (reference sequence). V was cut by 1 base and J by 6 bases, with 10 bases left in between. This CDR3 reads CAWSGSYLNIQYF. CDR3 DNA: TGTGCCTGGAGTGGGTCCTACCTAAACATTCAGTACTTC.

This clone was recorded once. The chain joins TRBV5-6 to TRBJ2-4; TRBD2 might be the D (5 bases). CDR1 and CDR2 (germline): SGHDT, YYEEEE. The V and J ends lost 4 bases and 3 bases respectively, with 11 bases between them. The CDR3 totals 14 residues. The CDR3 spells CASSPSPGKNIQYF. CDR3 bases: TGTGCCAGCAGCCCTAGCCCCGGCAAAAACATTCAGTACTTC.

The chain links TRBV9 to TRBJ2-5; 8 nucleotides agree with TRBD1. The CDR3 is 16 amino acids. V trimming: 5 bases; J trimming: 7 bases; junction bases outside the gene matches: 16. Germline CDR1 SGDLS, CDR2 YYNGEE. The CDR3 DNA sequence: TGTGCCAGCAGAGATTTCCCGGGACAGGTCTTATGGACCCAGTACTTC. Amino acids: CASRDFPGQVLWTQYF.

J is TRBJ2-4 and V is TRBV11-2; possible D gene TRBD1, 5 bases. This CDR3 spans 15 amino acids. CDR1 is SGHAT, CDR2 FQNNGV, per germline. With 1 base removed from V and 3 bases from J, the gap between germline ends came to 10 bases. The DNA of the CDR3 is TGTGCCAGCAGCTTAGTTGGCCAGGGCAAAAACATTCAGTACTTC. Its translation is CASSLVGQGKNIQYF.

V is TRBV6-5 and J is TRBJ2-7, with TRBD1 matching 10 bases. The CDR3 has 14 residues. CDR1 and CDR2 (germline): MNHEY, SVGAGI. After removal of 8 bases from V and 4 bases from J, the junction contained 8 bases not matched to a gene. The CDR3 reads CASGETGGPYEQYF. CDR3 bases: TGTGCCAGCGGGGAGACAGGGGGCCCTTACGAGCAGTACTTC.

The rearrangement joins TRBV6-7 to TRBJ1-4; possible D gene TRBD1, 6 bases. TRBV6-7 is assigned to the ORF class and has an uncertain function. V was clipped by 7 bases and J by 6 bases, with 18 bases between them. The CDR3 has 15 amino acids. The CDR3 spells CASTSPQGRDEKLFF. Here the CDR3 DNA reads TGTGCCAGCACCTCTCCGCAGGGGAGGGATGAAAAACTGTTTTTT.

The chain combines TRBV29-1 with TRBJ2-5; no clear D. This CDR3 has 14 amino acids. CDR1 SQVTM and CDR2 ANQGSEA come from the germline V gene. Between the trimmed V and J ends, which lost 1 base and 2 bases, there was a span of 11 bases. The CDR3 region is CSVEVVVAQETQYF. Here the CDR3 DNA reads TGCAGCGTTGAAGTGGTGGTAGCACAAGAGACCCAGTACTTC.

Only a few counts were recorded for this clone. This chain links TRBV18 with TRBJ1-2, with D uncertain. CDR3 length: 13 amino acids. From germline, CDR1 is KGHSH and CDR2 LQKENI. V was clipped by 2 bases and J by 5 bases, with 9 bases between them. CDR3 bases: TGTGCCAGCTCACCAAAGGAGGGATATGGCTACACCTTC. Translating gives CASSPKEGYGYTF.

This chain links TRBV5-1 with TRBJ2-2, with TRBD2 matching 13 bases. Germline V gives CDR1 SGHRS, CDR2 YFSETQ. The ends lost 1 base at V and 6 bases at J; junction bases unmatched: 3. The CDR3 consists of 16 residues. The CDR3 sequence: CASSLRLAGGAGELFF. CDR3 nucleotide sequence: TGCGCCAGCAGCTTGCGACTAGCGGGAGGTGCCGGGGAGCTGTTTTTT.

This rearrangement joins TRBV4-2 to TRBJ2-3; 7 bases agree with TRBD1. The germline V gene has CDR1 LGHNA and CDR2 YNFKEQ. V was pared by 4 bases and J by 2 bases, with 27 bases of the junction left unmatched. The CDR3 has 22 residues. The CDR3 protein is CASSLSSWGAATGTEHTDTQYF. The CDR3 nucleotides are TGTGCCAGCAGCCTAAGCAGTTGGGGCGCGGCAACCGGGACAGAGCACACAGATACGCAGTATTTT.

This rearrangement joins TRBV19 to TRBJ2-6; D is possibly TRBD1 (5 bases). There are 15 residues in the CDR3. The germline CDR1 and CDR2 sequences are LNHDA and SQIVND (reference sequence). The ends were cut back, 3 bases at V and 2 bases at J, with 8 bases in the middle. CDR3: CASSMPGTGANVLTF. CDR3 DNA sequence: TGTGCCAGTAGTATGCCAGGGACTGGGGCCAACGTCCTGACTTTC.

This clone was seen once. The CDR3 DNA reads as TGTGCCAGCAGCCCCTCACCGGCAGATACGCAGTATTTT. Encoded protein: CASSPSPADTQYF. V usage is TRBV11-3 and J usage is TRBJ2-3, with no clear D. The CDR3 spans 13 residues. V shed 5 bases and J shed 4 bases, with 10 bases lying between them. Germline CDR1 SGHNT, CDR2 YENEEA.

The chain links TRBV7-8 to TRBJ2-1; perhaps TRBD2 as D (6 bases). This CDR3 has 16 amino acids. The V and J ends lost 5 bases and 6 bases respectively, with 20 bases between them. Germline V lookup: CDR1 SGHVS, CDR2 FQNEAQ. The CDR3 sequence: CASSPRRGTLGNEQFF. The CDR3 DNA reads TGTGCCAGCAGCCCGCGTCGAGGGACTCTCGGCAATGAGCAGTTCTTC.

This chain's CDR3 is CASSKENVSSKALNPPTEAFF. The CDR3 coding sequence is TGTGCCAGCAGCAAAGAAAACGTCAGCAGCAAAGCGCTGAACCCTCCCACTGAAGCTTTCTTT. This chain uses TRBV21-1 with TRBJ1-1. TRBV21-1 is classified as a pseudogene. The CDR3 is 21 amino acids.

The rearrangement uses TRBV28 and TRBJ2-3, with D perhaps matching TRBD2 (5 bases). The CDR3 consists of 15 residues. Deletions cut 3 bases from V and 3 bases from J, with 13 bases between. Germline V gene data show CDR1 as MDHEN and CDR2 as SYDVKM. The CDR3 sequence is CASSFEGPQTDTQYF. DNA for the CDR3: TGTGCCAGCAGTTTCGAGGGTCCGCAGACAGATACGCAGTATTTT.